The TCR beta chain described here comes from a study of blood T cells in healthy people across ages. Study details: Every two T cells gave about one barcoded beta molecule via template switching.

The study drew donors from healthy Caucasian individuals in Russia aged roughly 6 to 95. This clonotype showed up many times. It was with a sample-barcoded 5' primer and a J-beta primer mix that a second PCR of roughly 6 to 12 cycles was run. Every molecule of cDNA carried a tag from a template-switch adaptor with 12 random nucleotides. Every individual sample yielded 2.5 million or more paired-end reads (each containing CDR3). TCRdb reprocessed the 5' RACE reads via MiXCR and lists one record per CDR3 protein. The sample consists of around 780,000 distinct CDR3 sequences, around 50% of them appearing once. The CDR3 has 15 amino acids. The V segment lost 2 bases and the J segment 2 bases; nucleotides outside the gene matches: 2. Germline V lookup: CDR1 SGHRS, CDR2 YFSETQ.

This clonotype was obtained from a man in his forties in good health. The sample consisted of blood. This chain connects TRBV5-1 to TRBJ2-3, with 10 bases aligning to TRBD2. The CDR3 coding sequence is TGCGCCAGCAGCTTAGCGGGGGGGCCCACAGATACGCAGTATTTT. As protein: CASSLAGGPTDTQYF.